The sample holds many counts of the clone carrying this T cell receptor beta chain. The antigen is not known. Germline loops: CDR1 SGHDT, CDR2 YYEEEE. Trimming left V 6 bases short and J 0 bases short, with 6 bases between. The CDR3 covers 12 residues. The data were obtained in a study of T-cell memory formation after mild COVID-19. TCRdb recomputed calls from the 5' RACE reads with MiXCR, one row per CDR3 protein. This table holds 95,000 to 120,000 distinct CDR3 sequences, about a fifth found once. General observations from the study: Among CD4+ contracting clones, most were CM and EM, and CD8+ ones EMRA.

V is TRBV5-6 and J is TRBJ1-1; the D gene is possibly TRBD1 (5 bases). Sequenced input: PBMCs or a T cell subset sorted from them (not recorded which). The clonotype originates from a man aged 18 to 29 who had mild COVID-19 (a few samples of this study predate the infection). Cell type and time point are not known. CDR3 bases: TGTGCCAGCACAGGGCTGAACACTGAAGCTTTCTTT. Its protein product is CASTGLNTEAFF.